The 20 T cell receptor beta chains given below trace back to one sample, sequenced in a study of PD-L1 blockade in urothelial cancer. The method was immunoSEQ multiplex PCR; TCRdb's version includes in-frame clones alone and lacks a portion of them. Of over 20,000 clones listed, 75% to 90% were seen once; the top ten hold 25% to 40%. The input for sequencing was PBMCs, taken around atezolizumab (anti-PD-L1) treatment. These TCRs come from a man in his sixties with urothelial cancer.

The rearrangement joins TRBV11-3 to TRBJ2-5; 11 bases are shared with TRBD2. The CDR3 is made up of 15 amino acids. The germline V gene encodes CDR1 SGHNT and CDR2 YENEEA. J lost 2 bases, V lost 5 bases, and 4 bases had no gene match. The CDR3 DNA reads TGTGCCAGCAGCCGGGGGACTAGCGGACAAGAGACCCAGTACTTC. Its translation: CASSRGTSGQETQYF.

The chain uses TRBV18 and TRBJ2-7; 7 positions match TRBD1. From germline, CDR1 is KGHSH and CDR2 LQKENI. Trimming took 5 bases from V and 7 from J; bases not matched to a gene: 11. CDR3 size: 14 residues. The CDR3 loop reads CASSDTTGVQEQYF. As DNA, the CDR3 is TGTGCCAGCTCAGATACTACAGGGGTCCAAGAGCAGTACTTC.

The chain employs TRBV10-3 and TRBJ2-1; TRBD2 is a possible D gene (5 bases). Trimming removed 7 bases from V and 4 bases from J, with 14 bases in between. This CDR3 has 14 residues. From germline, CDR1 is ENHRY and CDR2 SYGVKD. The CDR3: CAIKEGEPYNEQFF. CDR3 DNA sequence: TGTGCCATCAAAGAGGGAGAGCCGTACAATGAGCAGTTCTTC.

This clone was counted a single time. This chain connects TRBV5-1 to TRBJ2-1; D is perhaps TRBD1 (6 bases). The CDR3 is 16 residues long. Trimming shortened V by 1 base and J by 3 bases, and 14 bases separated the two germline ends. The germline V gene encodes CDR1 SGHRS and CDR2 YFSETQ. CDR3 in amino acids: CASSLYLTGIYNEQFF. The CDR3 DNA reads as TGCGCCAGCAGCTTGTACCTGACAGGAATCTACAATGAGCAGTTCTTC.

The chain is built from TRBV4-1 and TRBJ2-1; 11 bases map to TRBD2. The germline CDR1 and CDR2 sequences are MGHRA and YSYEKL. The CDR3 is 19 residues long. V trimming: 1 base; J trimming: 0 bases; junction bases outside the gene matches: 8. The CDR3 DNA follows: TGCGCCAGCAGCCAAGGACTAGCGGGGTTTACAAGCTCCTACAATGAGCAGTTCTTC. This sequence encodes CASSQGLAGFTSSYNEQFF.

This clone was detected only once. The CDR3 is CASSITGKGSTEAFF. The CDR3 bases are TGTGCCAGCAGTATAACAGGGAAGGGTAGTACTGAAGCTTTCTTT. The rearrangement uses TRBV28 and TRBJ1-1, with D possibly TRBD1 on 6 matching bases. The CDR3 covers 15 residues. Trimming left V 5 bases short and J 5 bases short, with 18 bases between. Germline loops: CDR1 MDHEN, CDR2 SYDVKM. The entire variable domain, with the rest obtained from reference TRBV28 and TRBJ1-1, is as follows: DVKVTQSSRYLVKRTGEKVFLECVQDMDHENMFWYRQDPGLGLRLIYFSYDVKMKEKGDIPEGYSVSREKKERFSLILESASTNQTSMYLCASSITGKGSTEAFFGQGTRLTVV.

In its sample, this clone was seen a few times. The CDR3 region has the DNA TGTGCCAGCAGCTTAGGGACGGGAGGCAATCAGCCCCAGCATTTT. Protein product: CASSLGTGGNQPQHF. The V call is TRBV11-2, the J call TRBJ1-5; D remains ambiguous. The CDR3 runs to 15 residues. Germline V gives CDR1 SGHAT, CDR2 FQNNGV. V was clipped by 1 base and J by 2 bases, with 9 bases between them.

DNA of the CDR3: TGTGCCTGGGGACAGCCCAATCAGCCCCAGCATTTT. This gives the protein CAWGQPNQPQHF. The rearrangement links TRBV30 to TRBJ1-5; possible D gene TRBD1, 6 bases. The germline gives CDR1 GTSNPN, CDR2 SVGIG (reference sequence). The V and J ends lost 5 bases and 3 bases respectively, with 8 bases between them. CDR3 length: 12 amino acids.

This sequence joins TRBV5-4 and TRBJ2-4; D perhaps matches TRBD2 (5 bases). CDR1 and CDR2 (germline): SGHNT, YYREEE (reference sequence). V was clipped by 2 bases and J by 3 bases, with 6 bases between them. The CDR3 spans 13 residues. The CDR3 protein is CASSFGIKNIQYF. CDR3 DNA sequence: TGTGCCAGCAGCTTCGGGATCAAAAACATTCAGTACTTC.

V gene TRBV7-6 combines with J gene TRBJ2-1; TRBD2 matches 16 bases. The J segment lost 9 bases and the V segment lost 1 base, leaving 3 bases of the junction unmatched. This CDR3 spans 16 amino acids. Per germline, CDR1 SGHVS and CDR2 FNYEAQ. The CDR3 protein is CASSLVGTSGGGEQFF. CDR3 DNA: TGTGCCAGCAGCTTAGTAGGGACTAGCGGGGGGGGTGAGCAGTTCTTC.

V and J are TRBV15 and TRBJ1-4, with D unresolved. The CDR3 length is 15 residues. V was trimmed by 0 bases and J by 6 bases, leaving 11 bases between them. The germline CDR1 and CDR2 sequences are LNHNV and YYDKDF (reference sequence). The CDR3 DNA reads as TGTGCCACCAGCAGAGATGGGCGGCGGGATGAAAAACTGTTTTTT. Protein: CATSRDGRRDEKLFF.

CDR3 sequence (DNA): TGTGCCAGCAGTGAATGGGGCACAGGGAACACTGAAGCTTTCTTT. It translates to CASSEWGTGNTEAFF. This rearrangement joins TRBV6-1 to TRBJ1-1, with TRBD1 as a possible D gene (5 bases). V lost 2 bases and J lost 1, with 11 bases in between. This CDR3 spans 15 amino acids. Per the germline V gene, CDR1 is MNHNS and CDR2 is SASEGT.

The V and J genes are TRBV27 and TRBJ1-5; no definite D call. Trimming cost V 0 bases and J 9 bases, with 15 bases left between them. This CDR3 has 15 residues. Per germline, CDR1 MNHEY and CDR2 SMNVEV (reference sequence). The CDR3 protein is CASSLSFRVGRPQHF. The CDR3 DNA follows: TGTGCCAGCAGTTTATCGTTCCGCGTCGGTCGGCCCCAGCATTTT.

The V gene is TRBV6-6, the J gene TRBJ2-2; a possible D gene is TRBD1 (6 bases). Per the germline V gene, CDR1 is MNHNY and CDR2 is SVGAGI (reference sequence). The V and J ends lost 7 bases and 2 bases respectively, with 11 bases between them. The CDR3 consists of 14 residues. This chain's CDR3 is CASNDRTNTGELFF. As DNA, the CDR3 is TGTGCCAGCAATGACAGGACTAACACCGGGGAGCTGTTTTTT.

This clone has only a few counts. This chain uses TRBV5-4 with TRBJ2-7, with 8 bases lining up with TRBD2. The length of the CDR3 is 14 residues. Trimming took 7 bases from V and 4 from J; bases not matched to a gene: 10. The germline CDR1 and CDR2 sequences are SGHNT and YYREEE (reference sequence). The CDR3 DNA follows: TGTGCCAGCGGCTCCGGGACTAGTGGATACGAGCAGTACTTC. Protein: CASGSGTSGYEQYF.

The V gene is TRBV7-2, the J gene TRBJ2-7, with TRBD2 identical over 13 bases. Looked up from germline, CDR1 is SGHTA and CDR2 is FQGNSA. Trimming removed 4 bases from V and 3 bases from J; junction bases left unmatched: 6. The CDR3 sequence is 16 residues long. CDR3 bases: TGTGCCAGCAGCTCCAGACTAGCGGGGGGAATCTACGAGCAGTACTTC. Its translation: CASSSRLAGGIYEQYF.

The rearrangement joins TRBV18 to TRBJ1-1; tentative D call: TRBD1 (6 bases). CDR1 is KGHSH, CDR2 LQKENI, per germline. CDR3 length equals 13 residues. V was cut by 5 bases and J by 3 bases, with 10 bases left in between. The CDR3 loop reads CASSEGHDTEAFF. In DNA, the CDR3 is TGTGCCAGCTCAGAGGGACACGACACTGAAGCTTTCTTT.

This chain connects TRBV6-4 to TRBJ2-5; D ambiguous. Germline CDR1 and CDR2: MRHNA and SNTAGT. CDR3 length: 12 amino acids. Trimming removed 5 bases from V and 4 bases from J, with 8 bases in between. The CDR3 sequence: CASSSRRETQYF. CDR3 bases: TGTGCCAGCAGTTCGAGGAGAGAGACCCAGTACTTC.

The genes are TRBV7-8 and TRBJ1-5; D not resolved. Trimming stripped 1 base from V and 0 bases from J, with 16 bases between. This CDR3 region has 18 residues. Germline loops: CDR1 SGHVS, CDR2 FQNEAQ. The chain's CDR3 is CASSLVEGRPYSNQPQHF. CDR3 nucleotide sequence: TGTGCCAGCAGCTTAGTTGAGGGCAGGCCTTATAGCAATCAGCCCCAGCATTTT.

The rearrangement joins TRBV30 to TRBJ1-5; TRBD1 agrees at 7 bases. This CDR3 is built from 18 residues. V was clipped by 2 bases and J by 2 bases; unmatched bases: 15. Germline loops: CDR1 GTSNPN, CDR2 SVGIG (reference sequence). The CDR3 is CAWSQRQGTQHGNQPQHF. Written as DNA, the CDR3 is TGTGCCTGGAGTCAGAGACAGGGAACTCAACATGGCAATCAGCCCCAGCATTTT.